Each of the 27 T cell receptor beta chains below was sequenced from the same sample in a study of cytomegalovirus exposure and HLA in healthy donors. Amplification used 60 Vbeta primers and 13 Jbeta primers. Assay used: immunoSEQ multiplex PCR; TCRdb lists only in-frame clones, some missing. Recorded for this sample: more than 95,000 clones. Sequenced: PBMCs. The receptors originated from a man aged 40-49 years in good health and CMV-seronegative.

The rearrangement links TRBV6-5 to TRBJ2-5, with D maybe TRBD2 (6 bases). Trimming took off 5 bases at V and 7 bases at J, with 11 bases between the two ends. The CDR3 sequence is 12 residues long. Looked up from germline, CDR1 is MNHEY and CDR2 is SVGAGI. The CDR3 region has the DNA TGTGCCAGCAGTGACCCAGCGGGGACCCAGTACTTC. It translates to CASSDPAGTQYF.

V usage is TRBV19 and J usage is TRBJ2-1, with TRBD2 identical over 13 bases. The CDR3 is made up of 22 amino acids. In germline, CDR1 is LNHDA, CDR2 SQIVND (reference sequence). The junction had 20 bases not matched to a gene; V was cut back by 5 bases and J by 1 base. CDR3 in amino acids: CASSPKGLAGVVFRVSYNEQFF. The CDR3, as DNA: TGTGCCAGTAGTCCCAAAGGACTAGCGGGAGTGGTTTTCAGAGTATCCTACAATGAGCAGTTCTTC.

The V gene is TRBV5-4, the J gene TRBJ1-1, with 11 bases fitting TRBD1. CDR3 length: 15 amino acids. With V trimmed by 4 bases and J by 4 bases, 6 bases remained unmatched. Germline V gives CDR1 SGHNT, CDR2 YYREEE (reference sequence). CDR3 nucleotide sequence: TGTGCCAGCAGCATCGGACAGGGGGCTCTCACTGAAGCTTTCTTT. As protein: CASSIGQGALTEAFF. The full variable domain, completed using reference TRBV5-4 and TRBJ1-1, is ETGVTQSPTHLIKTRGQQVTLRCSSQSGHNTVSWYQQALGQGPQFIFQYYREEENGRGNFPPRFSGLQFPNYSSELNVNALELDDSALYLCASSIGQGALTEAFFGQGTRLTVV.

The genes are TRBV11-2 and TRBJ2-5; 8 bases line up with TRBD1. Germline trimming cut 5 bases from V and 2 bases from J; bases unmatched to any gene: 4. CDR1 and CDR2 from the germline V gene are SGHAT and FQNNGV. This CDR3 has 14 amino acids. For the CDR3, the DNA is TGTGCCAGCAGCCCCGGGACAGGTCAAGAGACCCAGTACTTC. Its translation: CASSPGTGQETQYF.

The chain has TRBV28 and TRBJ1-5, with D possibly being TRBD1 (6 bases). Per germline, CDR1 MDHEN and CDR2 SYDVKM. The ends were cut back, 7 bases at V and 4 bases at J, with 14 bases in the middle. CDR3 length: 14 residues. The CDR3 reads CASTRDNGNQPQHF. CDR3 in DNA: TGTGCCAGCACCCGGGACAATGGGAATCAGCCCCAGCATTTT.

V is TRBV19 and J is TRBJ1-5; 10 nucleotides agree with TRBD1. Germline loops: CDR1 LNHDA, CDR2 SQIVND (reference sequence). The CDR3 length is 15 residues. The junction had 7 bases not matched to a gene; V was cut back by 5 bases and J by 6 bases. The CDR3 DNA sequence: TGTGCCAGTAGTGAGACCGGGACAGGGGTTCAGCCCCAGCATTTT. Its protein is CASSETGTGVQPQHF.

V and J are TRBV19 and TRBJ1-2, with 7 nucleotides matching TRBD1. Unmatched junction bases numbered 6, after V lost 5 bases and J lost 9 bases. In germline, CDR1 is LNHDA, CDR2 SQIVND (reference sequence). This CDR3 is built from 12 residues. The CDR3 spells CASSPGGWSYTF. CDR3 coding DNA: TGTGCCAGTAGTCCAGGGGGTTGGAGCTACACCTTC.

The rearrangement joins TRBV5-1 to TRBJ2-3; TRBD1 matches 8 bases. Germline CDR1 and CDR2: SGHRS and YFSETQ. This CDR3 is built from 16 residues. The V and J ends lost 0 bases and 6 bases, in that order; junction bases with no gene match: 9. The CDR3 bases are TGCGCCAGCAGCTTGGGGCCGGGACAGGTATGGGATACGCAGTATTTT. Protein: CASSLGPGQVWDTQYF. Filled out from reference TRBV5-1 and TRBJ2-3, the complete variable domain reads KAGVTQTPRYLIKTRGQQVTLSCSPISGHRSVSWYQQTPGQGLQFLFEYFSETQRNKGNFPGRFSGRQFSNSRSEMNVSTLELGDSALYLCASSLGPGQVWDTQYFGPGTRLTVL.

With regard to this clone: A read error may produce the germline difference seen at one junction end. The chain combines TRBV11-2 with TRBJ1-6; D not resolved. Germline loops: CDR1 SGHAT, CDR2 FQNNGV. The CDR3 has 16 residues. Here the CDR3 DNA reads TGTGCCAGCAGCCTAGACTCCCGCTCCTATAATTCACCCCTCCACTTT. Encoded protein: CASSLDSRSYNSPLHF. Full variable domain (remainder filled in from reference TRBV11-2 and TRBJ1-6): EAGVAQSPRYKIIEKRQSVAFWCNPISGHATLYWYQQILGQGPKLLIQFQNNGVVDDSQLPKDRFSAERLKGVDSTLKIQPAKLEDSAVYLCASSLDSRSYNSPLHFGNGTRLTVT.

CDR3 residues: CASSGGDSPLHF. The DNA of the CDR3 is TGTGCCAGCTCAGGGGGCGATTCACCCCTCCACTTT. The rearrangement joins TRBV6-6 to TRBJ1-6; TRBD1 matches at 8 bases. The junction had 2 bases not matched to a gene; V was cut back by 8 bases and J by 8 bases. This CDR3 contains 12 residues. Germline V gene sequence: CDR1 MNHNY, CDR2 SVGAGI (reference sequence).

The rearrangement joins TRBV5-1 to TRBJ1-5; D unresolved. The CDR3 is made up of 14 amino acids. Trimming removed 4 bases at V and 7 bases at J, with 15 bases between. Per germline, CDR1 SGHRS and CDR2 YFSETQ. The CDR3 region has the DNA TGCGCCAGCAGCCTCCTCGGGGAGAAGCAGCCCCAGCATTTT. Translation: CASSLLGEKQPQHF.

The rearrangement uses TRBV15 and TRBJ2-1; D remains ambiguous. Germline V gives CDR1 LNHNV, CDR2 YYDKDF (reference sequence). This CDR3 region has 14 residues. Trimming removed 3 bases from V and 4 bases from J, with 10 bases in between. CDR3 protein: CATSSVTLYNEQFF. The CDR3 nucleotides are TGTGCCACCAGCAGCGTTACTTTGTACAATGAGCAGTTCTTC. Full variable domain (remainder filled in from reference TRBV15 and TRBJ2-1): DAMVIQNPRYQVTQFGKPVTLSCSQTLNHNVMYWYQQKSSQAPKLLFHYYDKDFNNEADTPDNFQSRRPNTSFCFLDIRSPGLGDTAMYLCATSSVTLYNEQFFGPGTRLTVL.

The chain couples TRBV5-5 to TRBJ2-2, with a tentative D call TRBD2 (5 bases). V was shortened by 0 bases and J by 0 bases, with 6 bases between the two germline ends. The CDR3 totals 15 residues. From germline, CDR1 is SGHKS and CDR2 YYEKEE (reference sequence). CDR3 nucleotide sequence: TGTGCCAGCAGCTTGGTGGGAGCGAACACCGGGGAGCTGTTTTTT. Translating it yields CASSLVGANTGELFF.

The chain has TRBV6-1 and TRBJ2-2, with D perhaps TRBD2 (5 bases). Germline V gives CDR1 MNHNS, CDR2 SASEGT. Trimming removed 9 bases from V and 4 bases from J, with 9 bases in between. This CDR3 has 12 amino acids. CDR3 loop: CASEGGTGELFF. CDR3 coding DNA: TGTGCCAGTGAGGGTGGCACCGGGGAGCTGTTTTTT.

The rearrangement links TRBV4-3 to TRBJ2-7; possible D gene TRBD1, 6 bases. CDR3 length: 15 residues. The germline CDR1 and CDR2 sequences are LGHNA and YSLEER. Trimming removed 3 bases from V and 3 bases from J, with 15 bases in between. DNA of the CDR3: TGCGCCAGCAGCCAGGGGGCTACGGACTTCTACGAGCAGTACTTC. It yields the protein CASSQGATDFYEQYF.

The V gene is TRBV7-2, the J gene TRBJ2-5, with 8 positions matching TRBD1. This CDR3 comprises 15 residues. Germline trimming cut 2 bases from V and 2 bases from J; bases unmatched to any gene: 4. From germline, CDR1 is SGHTA and CDR2 FQGNSA. In nucleotides, the CDR3 is TGTGCCAGCAGCTTATCAGGACAGGGACAAGAGACCCAGTACTTC. This sequence encodes CASSLSGQGQETQYF.

The CDR3 loop is CAITPQAGEKLFF. The CDR3 region has the DNA TGCGCCATCACCCCCCAAGCAGGGGAAAAACTGTTTTTT. The chain has TRBV5-1 and TRBJ1-4; tentative D call: TRBD1 (5 bases). V was cut by 9 bases and J by 8 bases, with 17 bases left in between. Germline loops: CDR1 SGHRS, CDR2 YFSETQ. This CDR3 contains 13 residues.

J is TRBJ1-2 and V is TRBV7-9; D uncertain. The ends were cut back, 6 bases at V and 1 base at J, with 18 bases in the middle. Germline V gene data show CDR1 as SEHNR and CDR2 as FQNEAQ (reference sequence). The CDR3 totals 16 residues. Here the CDR3 DNA reads TGTGCCAGCAGATCTTCAAAGCGGATCCATAACTATGGCTACACCTTC. Translating it yields CASRSSKRIHNYGYTF. The entire variable domain, with the rest obtained from reference TRBV7-9 and TRBJ1-2, is as follows: DTGVSQNPRHKITKRGQNVTFRCDPISEHNRLYWYRQTLGQGPEFLTYFQNEAQLEKSRLLSDRFSAERPKGSFSTLEIQRTEQGDSAMYLCASRSSKRIHNYGYTFGSGTRLTVV.

The chain has TRBV14 and TRBJ2-1; 9 nucleotides agree with TRBD1. This CDR3 comprises 15 residues. V was pared by 4 bases and J by 5 bases, with 6 bases of the junction left unmatched. Germline loops: CDR1 SGHDN, CDR2 FVKESK. In DNA form, the CDR3 reads TGTGCCAGCAGCCCCCTGGGACAGGGAGACAATGAGCAGTTCTTC. This gives the protein CASSPLGQGDNEQFF.

The genes are TRBV2 and TRBJ1-1; 10 bases map to TRBD1. This CDR3 spans 13 amino acids. J gave up 5 bases and V 9 bases, and 6 bases lay outside the gene matches. Germline CDR1 SNHLY, CDR2 FYNNEI. The chain's CDR3 is CARKGQGWTEAFF. The CDR3 region has the DNA TGTGCCAGAAAGGGACAGGGGTGGACTGAAGCTTTCTTT. The entire variable domain, with the rest obtained from reference TRBV2 and TRBJ1-1, is as follows: EPEVTQTPSHQVTQMGQEVILRCVPISNHLYFYWYRQILGQKVEFLVSFYNNEISEKSEIFDDQFSVERPDGSNFTLKIRSTKLEDSAMYFCARKGQGWTEAFFGQGTRLTVV.

CDR3 protein: CASSFAGGTEAFF. In DNA form, the CDR3 reads TGTGCCAGCAGTTTCGCAGGGGGGACTGAAGCTTTCTTT. This chain uses TRBV6-4 with TRBJ1-1; 7 bases match TRBD1. Germline values: CDR1 MRHNA, CDR2 SNTAGT. The length of the CDR3 is 13 residues. The V segment lost 5 bases and the J segment 5 bases; nucleotides outside the gene matches: 5.

The V and J genes are TRBV6-5 and TRBJ2-7, with a possible D match to TRBD1 (6 bases). V lost 5 bases, J lost 1 base, and 12 bases lay in between. The CDR3 runs 14 residues. Germline V gene lookup returns CDR1 MNHEY and CDR2 SVGAGI. CDR3 nucleotide sequence: TGTGCCAGCAGTGCCACAGGGTTGTCCTACGAGCAGTACTTC. It translates to CASSATGLSYEQYF.

The chain combines TRBV7-6 with TRBJ2-7, with D tentatively TRBD1 (6 bases). The CDR3 length is 15 residues. Germline V gene lookup returns CDR1 SGHVS and CDR2 FNYEAQ. Trimming cost V 0 bases and J 2 bases, with 11 bases left between them. CDR3 protein: CASSLASGQAYEQYF. The CDR3 bases are TGTGCCAGCAGCTTAGCCTCGGGACAAGCCTACGAGCAGTACTTC. The entire variable domain, with the rest obtained from reference TRBV7-6 and TRBJ2-7, is as follows: GAGVSQSPRYKVTKRGQDVALRCDPISGHVSLYWYRQALGQGPEFLTYFNYEAQQDKSGLPNDRFSAERPEGSISTLTIQRTEQRDSAMYRCASSLASGQAYEQYFGPGTRLTVT.

This chain connects TRBV7-9 to TRBJ1-2; the D gene is possibly TRBD1 (5 bases). The CDR3 sequence is 17 residues long. Germline V gives CDR1 SEHNR, CDR2 FQNEAQ (reference sequence). V was clipped by 4 bases and J by 8 bases, with 26 bases between them. The CDR3 bases are TGTGCCAGCAGCTCGCTGGCGGGGGGAATCGGTCGGTCCGGCTACACCTTC. Residues: CASSSLAGGIGRSGYTF.

The chain employs TRBV18 and TRBJ2-3, with 8 nucleotides matching TRBD2. The CDR3 length is 15 residues. CDR1 KGHSH and CDR2 LQKENI come from the germline V gene. The V gene end was trimmed by 4 bases and the J gene end by 0 bases; junction bases not matched to a gene: 3. Written as DNA, the CDR3 is TGTGCCAGCTCACGAATAGCGGGAAGCACAGATACGCAGTATTTT. Translating gives CASSRIAGSTDTQYF.

The chain is built from TRBV6-5 and TRBJ1-1; possibly TRBD1 for D (5 bases). There are 13 residues in the CDR3. Trimming cost V 5 bases and J 1 base, with 8 bases left between them. Germline-derived CDR1 and CDR2 are MNHEY and SVGAGI. In DNA, the CDR3 is TGTGCCAGCAGTCAGCAGGGGAACACTGAAGCTTTCTTT. It encodes CASSQQGNTEAFF.

V gene TRBV18 combines with J gene TRBJ2-3; 7 positions agree with TRBD2. Germline V gene lookup returns CDR1 KGHSH and CDR2 LQKENI. The length of the CDR3 is 13 residues. V shed 8 bases and J 4 bases; nucleotides not matched to a gene: 6. CDR3 loop: CASTGTIADTQYF. CDR3 in DNA: TGTGCCAGCACCGGGACTATTGCAGATACGCAGTATTTT.